This T cell receptor beta chain derives from a study of spatial heterogeneity in lung cancer. From the 5' RACE reads, TCRdb called clonotypes with MiXCR, one entry per CDR3 protein. The sample lists 25,000 or so distinct CDR3 sequences; roughly 3% were seen once. V shed 4 bases and J shed 3 bases, with 16 bases lying between them. The germline V gene encodes CDR1 SGHAT and CDR2 FQNNGV. The CDR3 is 15 amino acids. This clonotype occurred many times. Indicated time point: sample taken at primary tumor resection. The receptor's source is a female donor with early-stage non-small cell lung cancer. The J gene is TRBJ2-7, the V gene TRBV11-2; D is unclear. Sample: PBMCs, taken at surgery. CDR3 in DNA: TGTGCCAGCAGCTCGGACCAGGTATGGAACTACGAGCAGTACTTC. Translating gives CASSSDQVWNYEQYF.